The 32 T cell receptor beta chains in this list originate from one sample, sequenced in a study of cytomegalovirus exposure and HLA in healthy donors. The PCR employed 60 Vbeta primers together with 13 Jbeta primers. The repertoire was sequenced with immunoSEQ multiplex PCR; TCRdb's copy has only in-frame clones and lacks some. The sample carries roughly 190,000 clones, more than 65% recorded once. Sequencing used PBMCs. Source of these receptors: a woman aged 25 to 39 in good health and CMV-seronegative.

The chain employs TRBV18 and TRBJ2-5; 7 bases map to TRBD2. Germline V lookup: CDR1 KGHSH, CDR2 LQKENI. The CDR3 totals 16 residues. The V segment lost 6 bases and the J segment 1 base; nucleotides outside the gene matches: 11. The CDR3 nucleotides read TGTGCCAGCTCCCAGAAGCTAGCGGTCTTCCAAGAGACCCAGTACTTC. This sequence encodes CASSQKLAVFQETQYF.

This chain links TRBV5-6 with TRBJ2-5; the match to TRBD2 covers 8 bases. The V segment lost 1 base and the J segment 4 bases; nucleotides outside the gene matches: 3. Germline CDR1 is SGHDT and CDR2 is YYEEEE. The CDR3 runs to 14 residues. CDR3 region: CASSLRLALETQYF. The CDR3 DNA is TGTGCCAGCAGCTTGAGACTAGCGTTAGAGACCCAGTACTTC.

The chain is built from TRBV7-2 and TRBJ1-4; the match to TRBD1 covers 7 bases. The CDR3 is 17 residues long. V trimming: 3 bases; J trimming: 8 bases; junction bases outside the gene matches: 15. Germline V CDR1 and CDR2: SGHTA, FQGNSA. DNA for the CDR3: TGTGCCAGCAGCTTTTCTAGGCCCGGACAGGTCAGAGAAAAACTGTTTTTT. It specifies CASSFSRPGQVREKLFF.

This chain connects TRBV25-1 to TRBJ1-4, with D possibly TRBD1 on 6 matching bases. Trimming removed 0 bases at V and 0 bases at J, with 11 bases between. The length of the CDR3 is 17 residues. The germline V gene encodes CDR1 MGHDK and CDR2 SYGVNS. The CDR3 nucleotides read TGTGCCAGCAGTGAATATGTAGGGGGATCAACTAATGAAAAACTGTTTTTT. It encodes CASSEYVGGSTNEKLFF.

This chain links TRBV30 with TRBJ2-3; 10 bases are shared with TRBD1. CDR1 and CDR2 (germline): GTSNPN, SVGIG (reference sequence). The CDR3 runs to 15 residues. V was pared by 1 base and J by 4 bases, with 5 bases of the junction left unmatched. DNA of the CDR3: TGTGCCTGGAGTGGACAGGGGGCATGGGCAGATACGCAGTATTTT. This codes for CAWSGQGAWADTQYF.

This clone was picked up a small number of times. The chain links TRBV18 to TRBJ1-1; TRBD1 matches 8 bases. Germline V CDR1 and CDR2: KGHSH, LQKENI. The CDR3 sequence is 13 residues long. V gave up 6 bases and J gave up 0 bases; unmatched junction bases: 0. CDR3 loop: CASSTGVNTEAFF. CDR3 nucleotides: TGTGCCAGCTCGACAGGGGTGAACACTGAAGCTTTCTTT. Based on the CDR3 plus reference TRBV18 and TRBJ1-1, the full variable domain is NAGVMQNPRHLVRRRGQEARLRCSPMKGHSHVYWYRQLPEEGLKFMVYLQKENIIDESGMPKERFSAEFPKEGPSILRIQQVVRGDSAAYFCASSTGVNTEAFFGQGTRLTVV.

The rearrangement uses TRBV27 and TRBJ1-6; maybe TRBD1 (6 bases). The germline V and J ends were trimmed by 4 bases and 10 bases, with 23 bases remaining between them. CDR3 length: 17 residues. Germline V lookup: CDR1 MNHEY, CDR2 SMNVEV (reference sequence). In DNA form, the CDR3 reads TGTGCCAGCAGTTCTCCATTAAAGGGGGGGAAGAAATCACCCCTCCACTTT. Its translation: CASSSPLKGGKKSPLHF.

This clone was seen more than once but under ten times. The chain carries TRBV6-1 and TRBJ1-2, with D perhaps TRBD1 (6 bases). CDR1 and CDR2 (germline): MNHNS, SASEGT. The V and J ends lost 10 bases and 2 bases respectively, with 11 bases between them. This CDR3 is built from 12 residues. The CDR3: CATTGYNYGYTF. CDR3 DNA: TGTGCCACCACAGGGTACAACTATGGCTACACCTTC.

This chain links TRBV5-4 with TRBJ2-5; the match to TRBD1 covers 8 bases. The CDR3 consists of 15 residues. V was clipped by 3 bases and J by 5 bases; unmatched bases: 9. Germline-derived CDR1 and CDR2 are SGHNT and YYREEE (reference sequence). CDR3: CASSWKDRDQETQYF. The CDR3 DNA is TGTGCCAGCAGCTGGAAGGACAGGGATCAGGAGACCCAGTACTTC.

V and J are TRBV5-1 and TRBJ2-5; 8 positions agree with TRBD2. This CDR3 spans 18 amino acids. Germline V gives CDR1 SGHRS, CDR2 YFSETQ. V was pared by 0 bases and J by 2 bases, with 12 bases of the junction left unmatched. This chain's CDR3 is CASSLGPLRGALQETQYF. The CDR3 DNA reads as TGCGCCAGCAGCTTGGGACCTTTGCGGGGGGCCCTTCAAGAGACCCAGTACTTC.

The CDR3 reads CAWSEGQGTGELFF. CDR3 coding DNA: TGTGCCTGGAGTGAAGGACAGGGGACCGGGGAGCTGTTTTTT. This rearrangement joins TRBV30 to TRBJ2-2; TRBD1 matches 9 bases. The V gene end was trimmed by 1 base and the J gene end by 5 bases; junction bases not matched to a gene: 2. Germline V gene data show CDR1 as GTSNPN and CDR2 as SVGIG (reference sequence). CDR3 size: 14 residues.

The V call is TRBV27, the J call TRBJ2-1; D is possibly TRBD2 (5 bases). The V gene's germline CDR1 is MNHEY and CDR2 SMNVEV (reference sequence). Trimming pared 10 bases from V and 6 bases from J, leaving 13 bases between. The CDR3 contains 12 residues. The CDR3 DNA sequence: TGTGCCACCTATTCCGGACTCAATGAGCAGTTCTTC. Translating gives CATYSGLNEQFF.

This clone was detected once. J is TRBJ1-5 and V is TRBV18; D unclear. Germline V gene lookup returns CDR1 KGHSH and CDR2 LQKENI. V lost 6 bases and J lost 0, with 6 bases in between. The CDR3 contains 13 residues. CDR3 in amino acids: CASSRGSNQPQHF. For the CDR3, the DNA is TGTGCCAGCTCCCGCGGTAGCAATCAGCCCCAGCATTTT.

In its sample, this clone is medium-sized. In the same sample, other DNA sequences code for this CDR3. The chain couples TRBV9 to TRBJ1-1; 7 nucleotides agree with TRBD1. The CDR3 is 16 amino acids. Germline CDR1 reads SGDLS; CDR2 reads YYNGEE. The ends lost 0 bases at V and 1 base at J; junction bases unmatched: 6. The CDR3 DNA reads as TGTGCCAGCAGCGTAGGGCAGGGGGAAGGGAACACTGAAGCTTTCTTT. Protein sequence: CASSVGQGEGNTEAFF.

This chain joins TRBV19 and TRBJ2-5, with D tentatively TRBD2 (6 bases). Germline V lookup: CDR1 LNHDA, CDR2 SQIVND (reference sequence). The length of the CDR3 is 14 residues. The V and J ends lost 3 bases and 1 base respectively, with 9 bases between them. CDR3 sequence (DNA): TGTGCCAGTAGTATGGGACTGGGCCAAGAGACCCAGTACTTC. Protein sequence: CASSMGLGQETQYF.

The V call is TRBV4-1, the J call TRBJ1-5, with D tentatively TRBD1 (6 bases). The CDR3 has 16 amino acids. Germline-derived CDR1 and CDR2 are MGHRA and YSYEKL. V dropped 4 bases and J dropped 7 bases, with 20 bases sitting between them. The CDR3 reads CASSPFTQRQGQPQHF. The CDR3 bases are TGCGCCAGCAGCCCTTTCACCCAGCGGCAGGGGCAGCCCCAGCATTTT.

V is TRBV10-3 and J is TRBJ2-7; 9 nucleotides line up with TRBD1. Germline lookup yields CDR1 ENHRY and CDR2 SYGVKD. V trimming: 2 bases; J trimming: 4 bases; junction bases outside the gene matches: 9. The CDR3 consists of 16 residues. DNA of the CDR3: TGTGCCATCAGTGAGCCTACCGGGACAGGGTCGTACGAGCAGTACTTC. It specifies CAISEPTGTGSYEQYF.

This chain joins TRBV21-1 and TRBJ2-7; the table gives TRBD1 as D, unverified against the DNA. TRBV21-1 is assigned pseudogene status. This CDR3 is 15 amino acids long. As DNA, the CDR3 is TGTGCCAGCAGCAAGGGGACAGCGGCCCTCTACGAGCAGTACTTC. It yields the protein CASSKGTAALYEQYF.

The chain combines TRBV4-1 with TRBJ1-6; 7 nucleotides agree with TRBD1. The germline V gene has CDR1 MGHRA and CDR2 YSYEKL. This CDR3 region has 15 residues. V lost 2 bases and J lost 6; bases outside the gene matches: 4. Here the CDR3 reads CASSQRTGGNSPLHF. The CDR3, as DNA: TGCGCCAGCAGCCAACGGACAGGAGGTAATTCACCCCTCCACTTT.

The CDR3: CASTPGQGATNTEAFF. CDR3 DNA sequence: TGTGCCAGCACCCCGGGACAGGGGGCAACGAACACTGAAGCTTTCTTT. This chain connects TRBV28 to TRBJ1-1; 12 bases line up with TRBD1. The CDR3 extends over 16 amino acids. Germline CDR1 and CDR2: MDHEN and SYDVKM. V gave up 7 bases and J gave up 1 base; unmatched junction bases: 7.

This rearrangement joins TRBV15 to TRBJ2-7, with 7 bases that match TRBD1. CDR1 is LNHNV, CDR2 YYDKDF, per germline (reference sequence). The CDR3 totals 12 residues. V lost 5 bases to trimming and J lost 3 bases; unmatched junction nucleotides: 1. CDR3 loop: CATSRDSYEQYF. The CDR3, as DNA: TGTGCCACCAGCCGGGACAGCTACGAGCAGTACTTC.

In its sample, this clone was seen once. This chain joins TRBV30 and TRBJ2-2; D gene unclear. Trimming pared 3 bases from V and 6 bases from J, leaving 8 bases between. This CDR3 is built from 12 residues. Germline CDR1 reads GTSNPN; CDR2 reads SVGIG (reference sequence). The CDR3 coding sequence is TGTGCCTGGAGCCTCGGGTCCGGGGAGCTGTTTTTT. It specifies CAWSLGSGELFF.

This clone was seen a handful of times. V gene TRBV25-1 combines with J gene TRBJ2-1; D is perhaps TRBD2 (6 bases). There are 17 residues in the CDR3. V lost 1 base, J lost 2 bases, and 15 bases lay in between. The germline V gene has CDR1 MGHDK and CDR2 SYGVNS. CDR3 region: CASSESVLGEAYNEQFF. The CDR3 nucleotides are TGTGCCAGCAGTGAATCCGTTCTAGGGGAGGCCTACAATGAGCAGTTCTTC.

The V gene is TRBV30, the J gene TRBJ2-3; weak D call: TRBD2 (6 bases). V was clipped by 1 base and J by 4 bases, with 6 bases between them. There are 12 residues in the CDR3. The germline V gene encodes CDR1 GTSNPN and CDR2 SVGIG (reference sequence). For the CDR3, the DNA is TGTGCCTGGAGTGCGGGGGCAGATACGCAGTATTTT. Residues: CAWSAGADTQYF.

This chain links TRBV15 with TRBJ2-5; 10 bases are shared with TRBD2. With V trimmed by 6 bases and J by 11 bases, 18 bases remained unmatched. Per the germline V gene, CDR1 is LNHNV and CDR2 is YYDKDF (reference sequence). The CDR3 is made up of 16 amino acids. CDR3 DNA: TGTGCCACCAGTAAGGAAACTAGCGGGGCCGGAGGGGAGCAGTACTTC. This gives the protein CATSKETSGAGGEQYF.

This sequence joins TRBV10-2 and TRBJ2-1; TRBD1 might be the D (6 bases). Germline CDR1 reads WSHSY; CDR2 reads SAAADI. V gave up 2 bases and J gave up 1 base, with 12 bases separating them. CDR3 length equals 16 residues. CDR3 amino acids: CASSERQGRSYNEQFF. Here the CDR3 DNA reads TGCGCCAGCAGTGAGCGTCAGGGGCGATCCTACAATGAGCAGTTCTTC.

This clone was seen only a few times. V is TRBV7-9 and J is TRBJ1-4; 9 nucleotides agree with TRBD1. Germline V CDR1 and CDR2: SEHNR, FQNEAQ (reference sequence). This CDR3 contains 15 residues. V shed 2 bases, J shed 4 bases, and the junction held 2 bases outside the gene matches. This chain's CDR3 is CASSLSTGGNEKLFF. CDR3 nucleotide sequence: TGTGCCAGCAGCTTATCGACAGGGGGTAATGAAAAACTGTTTTTT.

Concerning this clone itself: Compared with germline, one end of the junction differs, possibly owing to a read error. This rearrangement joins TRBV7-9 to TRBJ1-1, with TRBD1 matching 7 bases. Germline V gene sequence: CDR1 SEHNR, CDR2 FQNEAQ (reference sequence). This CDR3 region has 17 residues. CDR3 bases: TGTTCCAGCAGCCAGAGGTGGGACAGCACATCGAACACTGAAGCTTTCTTT. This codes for CSSSQRWDSTSNTEAFF.

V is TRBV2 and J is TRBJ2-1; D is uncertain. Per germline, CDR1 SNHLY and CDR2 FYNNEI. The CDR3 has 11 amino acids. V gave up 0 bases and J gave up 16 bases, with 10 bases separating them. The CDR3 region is CASSEAADPFF. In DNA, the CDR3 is TGTGCCAGCAGTGAAGCAGCCGATCCCTTCTTC.

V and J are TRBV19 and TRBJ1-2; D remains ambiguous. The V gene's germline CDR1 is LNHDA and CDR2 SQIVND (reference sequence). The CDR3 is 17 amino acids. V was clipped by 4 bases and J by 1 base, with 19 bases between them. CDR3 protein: CASSTPDPGRDNYGYTF. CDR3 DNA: TGTGCCAGTAGTACCCCAGACCCAGGAAGAGATAACTATGGCTACACCTTC.

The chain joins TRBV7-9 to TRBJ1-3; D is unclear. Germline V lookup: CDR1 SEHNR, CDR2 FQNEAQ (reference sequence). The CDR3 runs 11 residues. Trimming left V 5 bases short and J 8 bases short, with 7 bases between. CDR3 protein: CASSTRDTIYF. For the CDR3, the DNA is TGTGCCAGCAGCACCCGAGACACCATATATTTT.

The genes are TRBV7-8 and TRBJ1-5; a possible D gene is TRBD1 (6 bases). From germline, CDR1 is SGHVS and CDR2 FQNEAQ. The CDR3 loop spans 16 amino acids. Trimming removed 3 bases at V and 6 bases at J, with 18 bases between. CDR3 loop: CASSLAGGARIQPQHF. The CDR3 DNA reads TGTGCCAGCAGCTTGGCGGGGGGGGCGCGTATTCAGCCCCAGCATTTT.